The clone carrying this TCR beta chain has a handful of counts. This sample also contains other DNA sequences that code for the same CDR3. The entry originates in a study of blood T cell repertoires in COVID-19. The V segment lost 3 bases and the J segment 0 bases; nucleotides outside the gene matches: 2. The CDR3 length is 15 residues. Germline V CDR1 and CDR2: MGHDK, SYGVNS. Data came from immunoSEQ multiplex PCR; TCRdb stores just in-frame clones and leaves some out. The sample lists 320,000 or so clones, 88% occurring once. This clonotype originated in a young man who had recovered from COVID-19. The chain uses TRBV25-1 and TRBJ1-3, with TRBD1 matching 7 bases. The sequenced sample consisted of PBMCs or T cells enriched from blood (not recorded which). Written as DNA, the CDR3 is TGTGCCAGCAGTGAGGGACAGTCCTCTGGAAACACCATATATTTT. As protein: CASSEGQSSGNTIYF.